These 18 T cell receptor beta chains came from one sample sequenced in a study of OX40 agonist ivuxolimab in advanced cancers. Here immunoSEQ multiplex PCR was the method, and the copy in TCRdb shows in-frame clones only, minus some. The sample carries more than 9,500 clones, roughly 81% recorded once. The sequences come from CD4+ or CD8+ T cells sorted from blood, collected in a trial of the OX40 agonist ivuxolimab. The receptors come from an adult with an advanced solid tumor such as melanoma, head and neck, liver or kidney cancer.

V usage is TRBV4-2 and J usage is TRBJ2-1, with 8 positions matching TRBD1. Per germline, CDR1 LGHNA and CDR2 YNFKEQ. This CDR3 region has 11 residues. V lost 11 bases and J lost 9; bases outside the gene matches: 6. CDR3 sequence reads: CAYDRGGEQFF. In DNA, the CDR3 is TGTGCCTACGACAGGGGAGGTGAGCAGTTCTTC.

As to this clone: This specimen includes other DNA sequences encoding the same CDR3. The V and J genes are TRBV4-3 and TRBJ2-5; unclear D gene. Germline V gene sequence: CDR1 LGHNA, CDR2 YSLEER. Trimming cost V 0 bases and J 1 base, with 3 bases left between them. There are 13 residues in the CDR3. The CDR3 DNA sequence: TGCGCCAGCAGCCAAGAAGTCCAAGAGACCCAGTACTTC. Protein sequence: CASSQEVQETQYF.

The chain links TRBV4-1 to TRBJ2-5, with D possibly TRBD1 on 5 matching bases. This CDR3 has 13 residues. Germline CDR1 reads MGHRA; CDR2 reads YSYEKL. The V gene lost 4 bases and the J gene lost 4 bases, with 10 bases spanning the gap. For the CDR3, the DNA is TGCGCCAGCAGCCCAGGGAATGGAGAGACCCAGTACTTC. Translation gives CASSPGNGETQYF.

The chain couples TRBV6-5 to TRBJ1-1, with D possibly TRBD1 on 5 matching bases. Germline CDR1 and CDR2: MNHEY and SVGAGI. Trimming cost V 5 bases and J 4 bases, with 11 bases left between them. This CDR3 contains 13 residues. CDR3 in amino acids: CASSPFGGTEAFF. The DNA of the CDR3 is TGTGCCAGCAGTCCATTTGGGGGCACTGAAGCTTTCTTT.

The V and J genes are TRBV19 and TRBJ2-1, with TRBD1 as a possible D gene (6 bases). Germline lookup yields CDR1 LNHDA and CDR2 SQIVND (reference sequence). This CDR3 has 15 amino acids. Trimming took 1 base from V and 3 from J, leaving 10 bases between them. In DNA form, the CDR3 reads TGTGCCAGTAGTATAGTGGGACAAAGCTACAATGAGCAGTTCTTC. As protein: CASSIVGQSYNEQFF.

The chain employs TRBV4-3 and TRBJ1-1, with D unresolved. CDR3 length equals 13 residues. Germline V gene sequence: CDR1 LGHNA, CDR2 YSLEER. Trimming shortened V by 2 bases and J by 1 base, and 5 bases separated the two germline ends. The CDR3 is CASSQTGNTEAFF. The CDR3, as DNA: TGCGCCAGCAGCCAAACGGGGAACACTGAAGCTTTCTTT.

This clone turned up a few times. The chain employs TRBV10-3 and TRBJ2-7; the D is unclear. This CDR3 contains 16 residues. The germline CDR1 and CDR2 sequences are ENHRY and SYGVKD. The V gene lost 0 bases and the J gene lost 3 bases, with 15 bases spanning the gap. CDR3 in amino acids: CAISESWAGIRYEQYF. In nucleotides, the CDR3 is TGTGCCATCAGTGAGTCGTGGGCAGGTATTCGCTACGAGCAGTACTTC.

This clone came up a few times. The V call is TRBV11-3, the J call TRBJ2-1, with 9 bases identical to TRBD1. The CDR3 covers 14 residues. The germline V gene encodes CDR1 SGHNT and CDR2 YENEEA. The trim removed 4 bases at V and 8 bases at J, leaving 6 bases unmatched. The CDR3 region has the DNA TGTGCCAGCAGCTCCCGGGACAGGGAGGATGAGCAGTTCTTC. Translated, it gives CASSSRDREDEQFF.

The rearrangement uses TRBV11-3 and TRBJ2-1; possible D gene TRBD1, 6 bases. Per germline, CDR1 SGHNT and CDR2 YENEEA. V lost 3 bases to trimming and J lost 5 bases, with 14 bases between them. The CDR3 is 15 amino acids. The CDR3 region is CASSFSGTRDNEQFF. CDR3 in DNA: TGTGCCAGCAGCTTCTCAGGGACAAGGGACAATGAGCAGTTCTTC.

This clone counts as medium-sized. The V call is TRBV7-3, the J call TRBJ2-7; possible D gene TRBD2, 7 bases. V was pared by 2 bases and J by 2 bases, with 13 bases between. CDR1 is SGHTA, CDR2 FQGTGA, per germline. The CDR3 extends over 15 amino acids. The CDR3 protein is CASSLEVGGPYEQYF. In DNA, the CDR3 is TGTGCCAGCAGCTTAGAGGTCGGGGGGCCCTACGAGCAGTACTTC.

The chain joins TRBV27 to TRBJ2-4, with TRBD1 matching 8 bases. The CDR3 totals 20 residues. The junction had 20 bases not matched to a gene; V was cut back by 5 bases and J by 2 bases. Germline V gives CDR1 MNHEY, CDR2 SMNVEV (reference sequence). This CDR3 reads CASSLCPGTGPRPSKNIQYF. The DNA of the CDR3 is TGTGCCAGCAGTCTCTGTCCCGGGACAGGCCCAAGGCCCTCCAAAAACATTCAGTACTTC.

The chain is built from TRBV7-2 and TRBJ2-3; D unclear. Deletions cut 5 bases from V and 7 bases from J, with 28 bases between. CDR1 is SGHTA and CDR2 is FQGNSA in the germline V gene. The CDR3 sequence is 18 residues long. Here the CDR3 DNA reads TGTGCCAGCAGCCCAGATGAAAGAACTCTTCCGGCGCGGAATACGCAGTATTTT. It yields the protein CASSPDERTLPARNTQYF.

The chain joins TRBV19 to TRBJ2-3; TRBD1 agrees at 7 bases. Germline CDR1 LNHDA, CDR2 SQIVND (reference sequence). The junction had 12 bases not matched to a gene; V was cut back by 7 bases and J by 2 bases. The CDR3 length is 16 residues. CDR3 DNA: TGTGCCAGTATTTGGAAAAAGGGACAGATCACAGATACGCAGTATTTT. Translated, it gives CASIWKKGQITDTQYF.

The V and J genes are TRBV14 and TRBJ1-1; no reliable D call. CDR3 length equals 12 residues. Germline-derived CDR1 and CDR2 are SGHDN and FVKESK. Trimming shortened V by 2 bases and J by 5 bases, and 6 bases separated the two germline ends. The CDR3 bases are TGTGCCAGCAGCCAATGGTTGACTGAAGCTTTCTTT. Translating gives CASSQWLTEAFF.

The DNA of the CDR3 is TGTGCCAGCAGCGATCGGACTAGCGGGCGGACCAAAAACATTCAGTACTTC. Encoded protein: CASSDRTSGRTKNIQYF. The V call is TRBV7-9, the J call TRBJ2-4; 11 nucleotides agree with TRBD2. The trim removed 5 bases at V and 2 bases at J, leaving 8 bases unmatched. In germline, CDR1 is SEHNR, CDR2 FQNEAQ (reference sequence). This CDR3 comprises 17 residues. Using reference TRBV7-9 and TRBJ2-4 for the parts outside the CDR3, the full variable domain is DTGVSQNPRHKITKRGQNVTFRCDPISEHNRLYWYRQTLGQGPEFLTYFQNEAQLEKSRLLSDRFSAERPKGSFSTLEIQRTEQGDSAMYLCASSDRTSGRTKNIQYFGAGTRLSVL.

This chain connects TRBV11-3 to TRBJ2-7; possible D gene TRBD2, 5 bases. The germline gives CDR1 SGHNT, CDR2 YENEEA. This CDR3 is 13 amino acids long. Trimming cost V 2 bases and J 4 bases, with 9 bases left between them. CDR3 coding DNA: TGTGCCAGCAGCTTACGGGATACTTACGAGCAGTACTTC. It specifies CASSLRDTYEQYF.

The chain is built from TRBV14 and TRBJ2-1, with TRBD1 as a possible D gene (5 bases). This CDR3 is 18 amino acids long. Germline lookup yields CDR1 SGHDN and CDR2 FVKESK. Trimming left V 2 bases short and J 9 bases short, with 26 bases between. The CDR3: CASSQSGFGRASTSEQFF. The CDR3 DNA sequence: TGTGCCAGCAGCCAATCAGGGTTCGGGCGAGCTTCTACCAGTGAGCAGTTCTTC.

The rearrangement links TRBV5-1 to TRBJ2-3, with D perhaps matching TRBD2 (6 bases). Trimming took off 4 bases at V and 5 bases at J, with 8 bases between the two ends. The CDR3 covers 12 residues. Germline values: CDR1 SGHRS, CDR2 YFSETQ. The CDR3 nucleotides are TGCGCCAGCAGCCTCGGGGGAGATACGCAGTATTTT. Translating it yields CASSLGGDTQYF.